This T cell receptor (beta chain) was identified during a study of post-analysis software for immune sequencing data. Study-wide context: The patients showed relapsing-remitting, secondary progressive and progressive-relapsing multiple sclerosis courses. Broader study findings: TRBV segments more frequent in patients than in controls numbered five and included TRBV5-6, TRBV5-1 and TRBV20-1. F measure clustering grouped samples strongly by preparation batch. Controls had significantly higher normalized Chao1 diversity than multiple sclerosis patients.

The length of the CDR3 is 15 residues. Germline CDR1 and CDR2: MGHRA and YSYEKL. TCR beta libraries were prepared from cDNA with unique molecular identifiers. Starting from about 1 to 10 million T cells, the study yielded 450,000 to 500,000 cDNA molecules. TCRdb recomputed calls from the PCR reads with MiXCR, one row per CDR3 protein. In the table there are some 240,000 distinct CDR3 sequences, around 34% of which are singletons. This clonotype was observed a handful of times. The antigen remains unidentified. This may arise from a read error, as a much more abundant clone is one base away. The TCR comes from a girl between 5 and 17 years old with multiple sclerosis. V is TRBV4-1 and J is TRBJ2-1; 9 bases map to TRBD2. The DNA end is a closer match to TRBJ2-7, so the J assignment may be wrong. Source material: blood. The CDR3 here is CASSGRTSAYNEQYF. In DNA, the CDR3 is TGCGCCAGCAGCGGAAGGACTAGCGCTTACAATGAGCAGTACTTC.